Listed here are 21 T cell receptor beta chains from one sample, sequenced in a study of blood T cell repertoires in COVID-19. TCRdb keeps only in-frame clones here, not all; method: immunoSEQ multiplex PCR. The data hold approximately 210,000 clones, with around 84% observed a single time. Sequencing was performed on peripheral blood. Every receptor here comes from a man aged 50-59 years with COVID-19, enrolled during active disease.

The genes are TRBV27 and TRBJ1-6; 7 bases are a match to TRBD1. This CDR3 spans 14 amino acids. CDR1 is MNHEY and CDR2 is SMNVEV in the germline V gene (reference sequence). V shed 1 base and J 7 bases; nucleotides not matched to a gene: 1. The DNA of the CDR3 is TGTGCCAGCAGTTTATTACAGGGGAATTCACCCCTCCACTTT. It encodes CASSLLQGNSPLHF.

This clone was observed once. The V call is TRBV2, the J call TRBJ1-3; 7 bases agree with TRBD1. Germline V CDR1 and CDR2: SNHLY, FYNNEI. The CDR3 covers 14 residues. Unmatched junction bases numbered 7, after V lost 7 bases and J lost 4 bases. The CDR3 DNA follows: TGTGCCAGCATCCCACAGGGGTCCGGAAACACCATATATTTT. Translation gives CASIPQGSGNTIYF. Full variable domain (rest looked up from reference TRBV2 and TRBJ1-3): EPEVTQTPSHQVTQMGQEVILRCVPISNHLYFYWYRQILGQKVEFLVSFYNNEISEKSEIFDDQFSVERPDGSNFTLKIRSTKLEDSAMYFCASIPQGSGNTIYFGEGSWLTVV.

The rearrangement links TRBV5-6 to TRBJ2-7, with TRBD1 matching 9 bases. V lost 2 bases to trimming and J lost 4 bases; unmatched junction nucleotides: 4. The CDR3 loop spans 14 amino acids. CDR1 is SGHDT, CDR2 YYEEEE, per germline. The CDR3 here is CASSFGQGRYEQYF. The CDR3 DNA sequence: TGTGCCAGCAGCTTTGGACAGGGGCGTTACGAGCAGTACTTC.

The chain couples TRBV29-1 to TRBJ1-2; 11 bases fit TRBD1. The CDR3 sequence is 11 residues long. The germline gives CDR1 SQVTM, CDR2 ANQGSEA. J gave up 9 bases and V 7 bases, and 4 bases lay outside the gene matches. CDR3 sequence reads: CSDGQGASYTF. The CDR3 nucleotides read TGCAGCGACGGACAGGGGGCAAGCTACACCTTC.

The chain has TRBV5-6 and TRBJ1-5; D not certain. V was clipped by 0 bases and J by 2 bases, with 12 bases between them. This CDR3 comprises 16 residues. Germline CDR1 SGHDT, CDR2 YYEEEE. The CDR3 DNA reads as TGTGCCAGCAGCTTGGGGGGAGGATTTGGCAATCAGCCCCAGCATTTT. It encodes CASSLGGGFGNQPQHF. The full variable domain, in which reference TRBV5-6 and TRBJ1-5 provide the parts outside the CDR3, is DAGVTQSPTHLIKTRGQQVTLRCSPKSGHDTVSWYQQALGQGPQFIFQYYEEEERQRGNFPDRFSGHQFPNYSSELNVNALLLGDSALYLCASSLGGGFGNQPQHFGDGTRLSIL.

This clone appeared a single time. The gene calls are TRBV7-2 and TRBJ1-4; 10 positions agree with TRBD1. The germline CDR1 and CDR2 sequences are SGHTA and FQGNSA. The V and J ends lost 3 bases and 8 bases, in that order; junction bases with no gene match: 9. The CDR3 spans 16 residues. CDR3 in amino acids: CASSFVPGQGGEKLFF. As DNA, the CDR3 is TGTGCCAGCAGCTTCGTTCCCGGACAGGGGGGCGAAAAACTGTTTTTT.

The chain uses TRBV3-1 (or the pseudogene TRBV3-2) and TRBJ1-5, with TRBD1 matching 9 bases. The CDR3 covers 15 residues. CDR1 and CDR2 from the germline V gene are LGHDT and YNNKEL (reference sequence). The trim removed 3 bases at V and 6 bases at J, leaving 6 bases unmatched. The CDR3 protein is CASSQGTGLGQPQHF. The CDR3 nucleotides read TGTGCCAGCAGCCAGGGGACAGGGTTAGGTCAGCCCCAGCATTTT.

This rearrangement joins TRBV27 to TRBJ2-7; maybe TRBD2 (5 bases). Trimming removed 5 bases at V and 2 bases at J, with 10 bases between. CDR1 is MNHEY and CDR2 is SMNVEV in the germline V gene (reference sequence). The CDR3 runs to 13 residues. CDR3 residues: CASSATGTYEQYF. CDR3 sequence (DNA): TGTGCCAGCAGTGCAACCGGGACCTACGAGCAGTACTTC.

J is TRBJ2-3 and V is TRBV12-3 or TRBV12-4; possible D gene TRBD1, 6 bases. Trimming stripped 5 bases from V and 5 bases from J, with 8 bases between. CDR3 length: 12 amino acids. The CDR3 here is CASSQGGDTQYF. Written as DNA, the CDR3 is TGTGCCAGCAGTCAAGGGGGAGATACGCAGTATTTT.

This chain uses TRBV15 with TRBJ1-2; 7 bases agree with TRBD1. V shed 0 bases and J 4 bases; nucleotides not matched to a gene: 5. CDR1 LNHNV and CDR2 YYDKDF come from the germline V gene (reference sequence). The CDR3 totals 15 residues. This chain's CDR3 is CATSRDPGGSYGYTF. The CDR3 nucleotides read TGTGCCACCAGCAGAGACCCAGGGGGTAGCTATGGCTACACCTTC.

The genes are TRBV6-1 and TRBJ2-7; D unclear. Germline V gene lookup returns CDR1 MNHNS and CDR2 SASEGT. The CDR3 totals 15 residues. Deletions cut 1 base from V and 5 bases from J, with 15 bases between. The CDR3 protein is CASSEGAAPLNEQYF. The CDR3 DNA sequence: TGTGCCAGCAGTGAAGGGGCAGCACCTCTGAACGAGCAGTACTTC.

Turning to this clone: A read error may account for a junction end that differs from germline. The chain recombines TRBV6-1 with TRBJ1-6; D is uncertain. In germline, CDR1 is MNHNS, CDR2 SASEGT. This CDR3 has 10 amino acids. The DNA of the CDR3 is TGTGCCAGCAGTGAAGTGTCCTTTGACTTT. This gives the protein CASSEVSFDF.

This chain connects TRBV19 to TRBJ2-6; 7 bases are a match to TRBD2. This CDR3 has 15 amino acids. Losses at the gene ends were 6 bases for V and 3 bases for J; bases not matched to a gene: 5. Germline V gene data show CDR1 as LNHDA and CDR2 as SQIVND (reference sequence). CDR3 DNA: TGTGCCAGTAGGGGAGGGGAAGGTGGGGCCAACGTCCTGACTTTC. Its translation is CASRGGEGGANVLTF. Combining the CDR3 with reference TRBV19 and TRBJ2-6 gives the whole variable domain DGGITQSPKYLFRKEGQNVTLSCEQNLNHDAMYWYRQDPGQGLRLIYYSQIVNDFQKGDIAEGYSVSREKKESFPLTVTSAQKNPTAFYLCASRGGEGGANVLTFGAGSRLTVL.

The chain has TRBV5-1 and TRBJ2-1, with 7 bases that match TRBD1. V shed 4 bases, J shed 0 bases, and the junction held 1 base outside the gene matches. The CDR3 contains 14 residues. Germline V gene sequence: CDR1 SGHRS, CDR2 YFSETQ. Here the CDR3 reads CASSQGDSYNEQFF. CDR3 nucleotides: TGCGCCAGCAGCCAGGGGGACTCCTACAATGAGCAGTTCTTC.

The rearrangement uses TRBV4-2 and TRBJ2-2; weak D call: TRBD1 (6 bases). V was shortened by 1 base and J by 7 bases, with 19 bases between the two germline ends. The CDR3 loop spans 17 amino acids. From germline, CDR1 is LGHNA and CDR2 YNFKEQ. The CDR3 DNA is TGTGCCAGCAGCCAAGCCCGGGACACCTTTATTGGCGGGGAGCTGTTTTTT. This translates into CASSQARDTFIGGELFF.

The rearrangement uses TRBV11-1 and TRBJ2-1; D possibly corresponds to TRBD1 (6 bases). Germline-derived CDR1 and CDR2 are SGHAT and FQDESV (reference sequence). V gave up 4 bases and J gave up 7 bases, with 20 bases separating them. The CDR3 length is 16 residues. CDR3 coding DNA: TGTGCCAGCAGCTCCAGGGGTCGACCGTTACGAAATGAGCAGTTCTTC. Protein product: CASSSRGRPLRNEQFF. The full variable domain, with the rest looked up from reference TRBV11-1 and TRBJ2-1, is EAEVAQSPRYKITEKSQAVAFWCDPISGHATLYWYRQILGQGPELLVQFQDESVVDDSQLPKDRFSAERLKGVDSTLKIQPAELGDSAMYLCASSSRGRPLRNEQFFGPGTRLTVL.

V usage is TRBV9 and J usage is TRBJ2-3, with TRBD2 as a possible D gene (5 bases). This CDR3 contains 15 residues. Trimming stripped 0 bases from V and 2 bases from J, with 10 bases between. The V gene's germline CDR1 is SGDLS and CDR2 YYNGEE. The CDR3 nucleotides read TGTGCCAGCAGCGTAGAGGCGAGGGCCACAGATACGCAGTATTTT. Protein product: CASSVEARATDTQYF.

The chain is built from TRBV6-5 and TRBJ2-2; perhaps TRBD1 as D (5 bases). Germline V gene lookup returns CDR1 MNHEY and CDR2 SVGAGI. The CDR3 is 15 amino acids. The ends were cut back, 6 bases at V and 4 bases at J, with 15 bases in the middle. This CDR3 is CASRGRTGFTGELFF. The CDR3 coding sequence is TGTGCCAGCAGGGGGCGCACTGGCTTCACCGGGGAGCTGTTTTTT.

The chain couples TRBV11-2 to TRBJ2-7; D perhaps matches TRBD1 (5 bases). There are 13 residues in the CDR3. Trimming took off 0 bases at V and 3 bases at J, with 6 bases between the two ends. Germline CDR1 and CDR2: SGHAT and FQNNGV. The CDR3 reads CASSLDQGYEQYF. The CDR3 DNA reads TGTGCCAGCAGCTTAGACCAGGGCTACGAGCAGTACTTC.

The V gene is TRBV3-1 (or the pseudogene TRBV3-2), the J gene TRBJ2-2; weak D call: TRBD2 (6 bases). The CDR3 loop spans 14 amino acids. Per germline, CDR1 LGHDT and CDR2 YNNKEL (reference sequence). Trimming took 3 bases from V and 5 from J, leaving 10 bases between them. The CDR3 DNA reads as TGTGCCAGCAGCCACGGCGGGAATACCGGGGAGCTGTTTTTT. It is translated as CASSHGGNTGELFF.

The V gene is TRBV30, the J gene TRBJ1-2, with 8 bases identical to TRBD1. Germline V gene data show CDR1 as GTSNPN and CDR2 as SVGIG (reference sequence). The V segment lost 8 bases and the J segment 7 bases; nucleotides outside the gene matches: 9. There are 12 residues in the CDR3. Here the CDR3 reads CAGNRGDSGYTF. The CDR3 coding sequence is TGTGCCGGGAACAGGGGGGACTCTGGCTACACCTTC.